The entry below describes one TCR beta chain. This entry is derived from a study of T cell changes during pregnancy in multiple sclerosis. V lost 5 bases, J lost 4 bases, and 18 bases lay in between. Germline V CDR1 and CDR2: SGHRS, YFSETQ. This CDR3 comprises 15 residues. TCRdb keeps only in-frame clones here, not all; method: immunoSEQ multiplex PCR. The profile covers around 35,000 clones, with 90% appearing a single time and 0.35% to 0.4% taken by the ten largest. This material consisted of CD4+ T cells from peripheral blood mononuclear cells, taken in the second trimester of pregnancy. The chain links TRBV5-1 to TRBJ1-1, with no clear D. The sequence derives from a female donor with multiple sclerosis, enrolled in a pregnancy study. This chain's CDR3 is CASSTAPGDPTEAFF. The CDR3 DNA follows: TGCGCCAGCAGTACCGCCCCCGGGGATCCCACTGAAGCTTTCTTT.